The clone carrying this T cell receptor beta chain has a handful of counts. The target antigen is unknown. This record comes from a study of response to subunit inactivated influenza vaccine. Study outcomes and limitations: A suggestion made by the authors is that each seasonal influenza vaccination recruits few new T cells.

TCRdb reanalysed the RT-PCR reads using MiXCR and keeps one entry per CDR3 protein. The data contain about 800,000 distinct CDR3 sequences, approximately 21% of them seen just once; the ten biggest clones take up about 9.4%. CDR1 is SGHRS and CDR2 is YFSETQ in the germline V gene. The CDR3 runs to 15 residues. V lost 2 bases, J lost 4 bases, and 15 bases lay in between. Material: PBMCs from blood, obtained 4 to 6 days after vaccination. The clonotype originates from a man aged 50 to 60 who received an inactivated influenza vaccine. This chain links TRBV5-1 with TRBJ2-5; D may be TRBD1 (6 bases). CDR3 protein: CASSFGQGMGETQYF. The CDR3 DNA reads TGCGCCAGCAGCTTTGGTCAGGGGATGGGAGAGACCCAGTACTTC.